This section outlines one T cell receptor (beta chain) sequence together with its context. The target antigen is unknown. Profiling relied on immunoSEQ multiplex PCR, and the TCRdb table lists in-frame clones only, not all of them. The table records some 2,000,000 clones, approximately 94% of them present only once. These data come from a study of shared clonotypes between healthy human individuals. Study overall: Researchers assigned three CD4 naive, three CD4 memory, two CD8 naive and one CD8 memory plate to each donor. Study-wide findings and caveats: Sequencing depth was predicted to influence how clonotypes are shared among donors.

CD4+ cell separation produced CD45RA+ naive and CD45RA-negative memory subsets. V lost 10 bases, J lost 4 bases, and 6 bases stayed unmatched. CDR1 and CDR2 (germline): SNHLY, FYNNEI. The CDR3 is made up of 14 amino acids. V gene TRBV2 combines with J gene TRBJ1-6; 8 bases fit TRBD1. The sample taken for sequencing was naive CD4+ T cells sorted from blood. Subset of the sample: CD45RA+ positively selected. The receptor's source is a young man in good health. CDR3 residues: CATKTGEYNSPLHF. In DNA form, the CDR3 reads TGTGCCACCAAGACAGGGGAGTATAATTCACCCCTCCACTTT.